One and the same sample provided the 9 T cell receptor beta chains below, sequenced in a study of blood T cells in healthy people across ages. Alongside a J-beta primer mix, a sample-barcoded 5' primer served in a second PCR lasting about 6 to 11 cycles. Each CDR3 protein gets one entry after TCRdb re-called the 5' RACE reads with MiXCR. The sample lists over a million distinct CDR3 sequences, roughly 59% occurring once. Material: blood. The source of these receptors is a man aged 18 to 29 in good health.

This clonotype turned up a few times. The CDR3 here is CASSLGLAVTDTQYF. CDR3 DNA sequence: TGTGCCAGCAGTTTGGGGCTAGCGGTCACAGATACGCAGTATTTT. The chain recombines TRBV7-2 with TRBJ2-3; 7 nucleotides align to TRBD2. V was clipped by 6 bases and J by 2 bases; unmatched bases: 8. CDR1 and CDR2 from the germline V gene are SGHTA and FQGNSA. This CDR3 is 15 amino acids long.

The rearrangement links TRBV20-1 to TRBJ2-1; 13 bases are a match to TRBD2. The CDR3 totals 16 residues. V was clipped by 5 bases and J by 10 bases; unmatched bases: 14. The V gene's germline CDR1 is DFQATT and CDR2 SNEGSKA (reference sequence). The CDR3 DNA reads as TGCAGTGCTCCCATAACTAGCGGGGGGGCCGCCTACGAGCAGTTCTTC. It yields the protein CSAPITSGGAAYEQFF.

This clonotype occurred a few times. The J gene is TRBJ2-3, the V gene TRBV24-1; 7 bases align to TRBD2. Germline-derived CDR1 and CDR2 are KGHDR and SFDVKD. With 0 bases clipped from V and 10 bases from J, the junction kept 3 bases outside the gene matches. The CDR3 has 13 amino acids. The CDR3 protein is CATSDLRSGAQYF. The CDR3 nucleotides read TGTGCCACCAGTGATTTGAGGAGCGGGGCGCAGTATTTT.

The V and J genes are TRBV10-3 and TRBJ2-7; D is unresolved. V shed 3 bases and J shed 1 base, with 7 bases lying between them. Germline V gives CDR1 ENHRY, CDR2 SYGVKD. This CDR3 spans 13 amino acids. CDR3 region: CAISDQASYEQYF. Here the CDR3 DNA reads TGTGCCATCAGTGATCAGGCGTCCTACGAGCAGTACTTC.

This chain joins TRBV20-1 and TRBJ1-1; maybe TRBD1 (6 bases). Germline-derived CDR1 and CDR2 are DFQATT and SNEGSKA (reference sequence). This CDR3 has 13 residues. Trimming left V 1 base short and J 6 bases short, with 12 bases between. The CDR3 DNA reads as TGCAGTGCTAGAGGGACAGACCTTTCTGAAGCTTTCTTT. This codes for CSARGTDLSEAFF.

This clonotype was observed a handful of times. The CDR3 loop is CSARDKQHSYEQYF. As DNA, the CDR3 is TGCAGTGCTAGAGATAAACAGCACTCCTACGAGCAGTACTTC. J is TRBJ2-7 and V is TRBV20-1, with D unresolved. The CDR3 totals 14 residues. Germline-derived CDR1 and CDR2 are DFQATT and SNEGSKA (reference sequence). Deletions cut 0 bases from V and 0 bases from J, with 9 bases between.

Concerning this clonotype: This may be a read error, as it is one base from a much larger clone. The chain recombines TRBV4-1 with TRBJ1-2, with 9 nucleotides matching TRBD1. Per the germline V gene, CDR1 is MGHRA and CDR2 is YSYEKL. CDR3 length: 15 amino acids. The CDR3 DNA follows: TGCGTCAGCAGACCCGGGACAGGGAATAACTATGGCTACACCTTC. Translation gives CVSRPGTGNNYGYTF.

This clonotype was found a few times. The chain is built from TRBV12-3 or TRBV12-4 and TRBJ1-5; possible D gene TRBD1, 6 bases. Trimming took 1 base from V and 7 from J, leaving 11 bases between them. The CDR3 extends over 14 amino acids. CDR3 sequence: CASSLVGRGQPQHF. The CDR3 nucleotides are TGTGCCAGCAGTTTAGTGGGCAGGGGACAGCCCCAGCATTTT.

V is TRBV28 and J is TRBJ2-4; D may be TRBD1 (5 bases). TRBJ2-7 matches the DNA end more closely, so the J call is doubtful. CDR3 size: 13 residues. Germline V gives CDR1 MDHEN, CDR2 SYDVKM. CDR3 in DNA: TGTGCCAGCAGTTTTACGGACAACTACGAGCAGTACTTC. Translated, it gives CASSFTDNYEQYF.